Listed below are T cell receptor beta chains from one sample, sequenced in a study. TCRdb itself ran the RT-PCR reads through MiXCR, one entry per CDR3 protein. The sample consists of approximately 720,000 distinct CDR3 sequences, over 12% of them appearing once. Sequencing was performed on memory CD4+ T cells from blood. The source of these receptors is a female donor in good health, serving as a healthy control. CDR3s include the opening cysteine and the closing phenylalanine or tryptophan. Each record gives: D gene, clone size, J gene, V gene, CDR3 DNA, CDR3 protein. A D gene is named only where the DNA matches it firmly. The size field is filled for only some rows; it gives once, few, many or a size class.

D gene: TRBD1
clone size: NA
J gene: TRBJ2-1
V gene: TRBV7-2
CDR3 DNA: TGTGCCAGCAGCTTTACAGGGGGTCTGCACAATGAGCAGTTCTTC
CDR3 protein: CASSFTGGLHNEQFF

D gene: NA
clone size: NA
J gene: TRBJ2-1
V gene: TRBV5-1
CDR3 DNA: TGCGCCAGCAGCTTGGTGGGGGACGCCTCCTACAATGAGCAGTTCTTC
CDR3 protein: CASSLVGDASYNEQFF

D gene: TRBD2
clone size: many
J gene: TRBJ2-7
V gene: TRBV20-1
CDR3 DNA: TGCAGTGCCCCCGAGGGACTAGCGGGAGGGCAGTACTTC
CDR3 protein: CSAPEGLAGGQYF

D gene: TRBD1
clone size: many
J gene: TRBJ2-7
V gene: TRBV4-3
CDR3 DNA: TGCGCCAGCAGCCCCCGGACAGGGTTCTACGAGCAGTACTTC
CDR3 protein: CASSPRTGFYEQYF

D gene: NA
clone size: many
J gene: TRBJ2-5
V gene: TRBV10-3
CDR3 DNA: TGTGCCATCAGTGAGGACCGTAGGGAGACCCAGTACTTC
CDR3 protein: CAISEDRRETQYF

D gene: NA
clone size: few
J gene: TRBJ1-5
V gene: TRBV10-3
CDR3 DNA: TGTGCCATCAAGCCACAGGGTCACGGTCAGCCCCAGCATTTT
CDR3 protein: CAIKPQGHGQPQHF

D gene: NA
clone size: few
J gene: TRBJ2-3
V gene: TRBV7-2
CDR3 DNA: TGTGCCAGCAGCTATCGGGGTACAGATACGCAGTATTTT
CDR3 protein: CASSYRGTDTQYF

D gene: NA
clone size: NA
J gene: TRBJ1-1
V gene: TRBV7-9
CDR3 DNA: TGTGCCAGCAGCTTGAGGTTGGCCGACACTGAAGCTTTCTTT
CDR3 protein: CASSLRLADTEAFF

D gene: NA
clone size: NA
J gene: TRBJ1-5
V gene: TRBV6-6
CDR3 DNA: TGTGCCAGCAGCCCCGGGAGGGGAAGCAATCAGCCCCAGCATTTT
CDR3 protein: CASSPGRGSNQPQHF

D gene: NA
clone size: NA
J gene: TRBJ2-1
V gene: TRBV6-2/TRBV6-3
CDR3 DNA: TGTGCCAGCAGTTTCCAGGGTTATGAGCAGTTCTTC
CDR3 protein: CASSFQGYEQFF

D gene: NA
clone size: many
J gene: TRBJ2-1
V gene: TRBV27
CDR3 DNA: TGTGCCAGCAGTTCCGGACTCGAATACAATGAGCAGTTCTTC
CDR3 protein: CASSSGLEYNEQFF

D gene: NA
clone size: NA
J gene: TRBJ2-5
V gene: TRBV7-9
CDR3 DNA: TGTGCCAGCAGAGGGGGGGCAGGCCAAGAGACCCAGTACTTC
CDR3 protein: CASRGGAGQETQYF

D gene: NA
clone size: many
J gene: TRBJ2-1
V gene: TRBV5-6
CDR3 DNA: TGTGCCAGCAGCTTTCAGATAGGGGGGCGCAACAATGAGCAGTTCTTC
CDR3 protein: CASSFQIGGRNNEQFF

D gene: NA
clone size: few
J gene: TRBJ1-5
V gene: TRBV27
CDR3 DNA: TGTGCCAGCACCCAGGGGTATGGTCAGCCCCAGCATTTT
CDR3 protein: CASTQGYGQPQHF